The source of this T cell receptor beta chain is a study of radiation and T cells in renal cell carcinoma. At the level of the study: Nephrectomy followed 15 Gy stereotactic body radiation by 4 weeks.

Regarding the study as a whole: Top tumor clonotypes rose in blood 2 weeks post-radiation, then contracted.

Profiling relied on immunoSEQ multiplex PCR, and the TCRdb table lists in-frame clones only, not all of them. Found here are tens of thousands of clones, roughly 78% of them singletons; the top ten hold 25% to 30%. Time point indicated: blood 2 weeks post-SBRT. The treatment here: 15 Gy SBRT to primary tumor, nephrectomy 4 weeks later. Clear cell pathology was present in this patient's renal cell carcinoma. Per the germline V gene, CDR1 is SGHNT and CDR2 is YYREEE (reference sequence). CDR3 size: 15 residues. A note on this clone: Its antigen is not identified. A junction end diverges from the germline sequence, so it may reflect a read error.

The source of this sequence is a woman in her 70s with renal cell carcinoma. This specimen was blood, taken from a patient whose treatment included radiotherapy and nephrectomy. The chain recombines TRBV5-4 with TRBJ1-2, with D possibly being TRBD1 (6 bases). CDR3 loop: CASSLKASGAEFGAF. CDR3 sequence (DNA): TGTGCCAGCAGCTTGAAGGCGTCAGGGGCAGAGTTTGGGGCCTTC.